This T cell receptor (beta chain) emerged from a study of cytomegalovirus exposure and HLA in healthy donors. Study-level points and caveats: The Asian-associated ancestry cluster reportedly had fewer N-insertions than the roughly 700-donor mean in a later analysis. By a later analysis, the bulk of CMV-associated TCR beta chains appeared HLA-restricted.

This CDR3 has 14 residues. Germline V lookup: CDR1 LNHDA, CDR2 SQIVND (reference sequence). V was pared by 7 bases and J by 7 bases, with 19 bases between. With respect to this clone: Its antigen is not identified.

Both 60 Vbeta primers and 13 Jbeta primers went into the PCR. The method was immunoSEQ multiplex PCR; TCRdb's version includes in-frame clones alone and lacks a portion of them. The profile covers 70,000 to 95,000 clones, with roughly 77% appearing a single time and 2.2% taken by the ten largest. The J gene is TRBJ1-2, the V gene TRBV19, with D possibly being TRBD1 (6 bases). This sequence was found in a man in his forties in good health and CMV-seronegative. The material sequenced was PBMCs. The CDR3, as DNA: TGTGCCAGTACCCTGCGACGGGGGGCGGGTGGCTACACCTTC. It specifies CASTLRRGAGGYTF.